What follows are 32 T cell receptor beta chains derived from one specimen sequenced in a study of blood T cells in healthy people across ages. Through a sample-barcoded 5' primer and a J-beta primer mix, a second PCR was run for roughly 6 to 11 cycles. TCRdb reanalysed the 5' RACE reads using MiXCR and keeps one entry per CDR3 protein. Of over a million distinct CDR3 sequences detected, 45% appear once; the ten largest clones hold approximately 17%. Sample: blood. These receptors all stem from an older woman in good health.

The rearrangement links TRBV29-1 to TRBJ2-5, with D perhaps TRBD1 (6 bases). CDR1 SQVTM and CDR2 ANQGSEA come from the germline V gene. The V end lost 6 bases, the J end lost 11 bases, and 22 bases lay between the germline ends. CDR3 length equals 13 residues. CDR3 coding DNA: TGCAGCGTAAGGACAGAGGTCTACAATGAGCAGTACTTC. Translation gives CSVRTEVYNEQYF.

V gene TRBV29-1 combines with J gene TRBJ2-7; 12 bases map to TRBD2. The ends lost 4 bases at V and 0 bases at J; junction bases unmatched: 7. CDR3 length: 16 residues. CDR1 and CDR2 (germline): SQVTM, ANQGSEA. The CDR3 DNA reads as TGCAGCGTTGGGGGACTAGCGGGCCGAAGCTCCTACGAGCAGTACTTC. Translating gives CSVGGLAGRSSYEQYF.

The V gene is TRBV27, the J gene TRBJ2-3; TRBD1 agrees at 8 bases. The CDR3 has 14 amino acids. Per germline, CDR1 MNHEY and CDR2 SMNVEV (reference sequence). Trimming took 5 bases from V and 3 from J; bases not matched to a gene: 4. The CDR3 here is CASSPDRATDTQYF. The CDR3 DNA sequence: TGTGCCAGCAGTCCGGACAGGGCTACAGATACGCAGTATTTT.

CDR3: CASSLGRGPNEQFF. For the CDR3, the DNA is TGTGCCAGCAGCTTAGGCCGGGGGCCCAATGAGCAGTTCTTC. The chain couples TRBV7-9 to TRBJ2-1; the D call may be TRBD1 or TRBD2 (6 bases each). The germline V and J ends were trimmed by 1 base and 6 bases, with 10 bases remaining between them. CDR3 length equals 14 residues. The germline V gene encodes CDR1 SEHNR and CDR2 FQNEAQ (reference sequence). The full variable domain, rest sourced from reference TRBV7-9 and TRBJ2-1, is DTGVSQNPRHKITKRGQNVTFRCDPISEHNRLYWYRQTLGQGPEFLTYFQNEAQLEKSRLLSDRFSAERPKGSFSTLEIQRTEQGDSAMYLCASSLGRGPNEQFFGPGTRLTVL.

The chain uses TRBV9 and TRBJ2-1, with D unclear. Germline V gene data show CDR1 as SGDLS and CDR2 as YYNGEE. CDR3 length: 15 residues. The ends were cut back, 0 bases at V and 1 base at J, with 8 bases in the middle. In DNA, the CDR3 is TGTGCCAGCAGCGTAGAGGCGACTTCCTACAATGAGCAGTTCTTC. Translated: CASSVEATSYNEQFF.

The CDR3: CTSSLYSGYNEQFF. CDR3 DNA: TGCACCAGCAGCCTCTACAGCGGTTACAATGAGCAGTTCTTC. The rearrangement joins TRBV1 to TRBJ2-1; TRBD2, as called in the table, went unchecked against the DNA. TRBV1 is given as a pseudogene. This CDR3 has 14 amino acids.

The chain couples TRBV28 to TRBJ2-7; D is unclear. CDR1 MDHEN and CDR2 SYDVKM come from the germline V gene. The V end lost 6 bases, the J end lost 0 bases, and 12 bases lay between the germline ends. This CDR3 is built from 14 residues. CDR3 in DNA: TGTGCCAGCAGCCCAGCCGACTTCTCCTACGAGCAGTACTTC. This translates into CASSPADFSYEQYF.

The genes are TRBV15 and TRBJ2-4, with TRBD1 as a possible D gene (7 bases). Trimming left V 1 base short and J 13 bases short, with 14 bases between. Germline-derived CDR1 and CDR2 are LNHNV and YYDKDF (reference sequence). The CDR3 loop spans 13 amino acids. The CDR3 here is CATSRGDSGQQYF. The CDR3 bases are TGTGCCACCAGCAGAGGGGACTCGGGACAGCAGTACTTC.

This clonotype was seen at least ten times. The rearrangement links TRBV20-1 to TRBJ2-3, with 12 bases aligning to TRBD2. The germline gives CDR1 DFQATT, CDR2 SNEGSKA (reference sequence). The CDR3 consists of 15 residues. The V and J ends lost 5 bases and 2 bases, in that order; junction bases with no gene match: 5. CDR3 DNA sequence: TGCAGTGCTCGACGGACTAGCGGGATCACAGATACGCAGTATTTT. Protein: CSARRTSGITDTQYF.

The V gene is TRBV6-6, the J gene TRBJ1-1, with D unclear. With 7 bases removed from V and 2 bases from J, the gap between germline ends came to 14 bases. The CDR3 extends over 14 amino acids. CDR1 and CDR2 (germline): MNHNY, SVGAGI (reference sequence). The CDR3 region is CASTTMRSNTEAFF. CDR3 sequence (DNA): TGTGCCAGCACCACGATGAGGTCCAACACTGAAGCTTTCTTT.

This clonotype was picked up a small number of times. The rearrangement joins TRBV28 to TRBJ2-7; 9 nucleotides agree with TRBD2. With V trimmed by 6 bases and J by 6 bases, 15 bases remained unmatched. The CDR3 has 16 amino acids. Germline CDR1 MDHEN, CDR2 SYDVKM. CDR3 protein: CASSLFTAGGTGEQYF. The CDR3 DNA follows: TGTGCCAGCAGCCTTTTTACCGCGGGGGGGACGGGCGAGCAGTACTTC.

The chain recombines TRBV14 with TRBJ1-1; D is unresolved. V lost 0 bases to trimming and J lost 1 base, with 9 bases between them. Germline lookup yields CDR1 SGHDN and CDR2 FVKESK. The CDR3 consists of 15 residues. The CDR3 coding sequence is TGTGCCAGCAGCCAAGATCCACTGAAGAACACTGAAGCTTTCTTT. This sequence encodes CASSQDPLKNTEAFF.

This chain joins TRBV20-1 and TRBJ1-2; D not resolved. Germline assignment: CDR1 DFQATT and CDR2 SNEGSKA (reference sequence). V gave up 0 bases and J gave up 2 bases, with 10 bases separating them. The CDR3 contains 14 residues. The CDR3 here is CSARDIERNYGYTF. CDR3 in DNA: TGCAGTGCTAGAGATATAGAGCGGAACTATGGCTACACCTTC.

In its sample, this clonotype was seen a few times. The chain uses TRBV27 and TRBJ2-1; TRBD1 aligns across 7 bases. Germline CDR1 is MNHEY and CDR2 is SMNVEV (reference sequence). The CDR3 is made up of 15 amino acids. With V trimmed by 4 bases and J by 8 bases, 11 bases remained unmatched. CDR3 nucleotides: TGTGCCAGCAGTTACAGGGGTGCCGAGTGGGATGAGCAGTTCTTC. Translating gives CASSYRGAEWDEQFF.

The chain has TRBV27 and TRBJ2-3; a possible D gene is TRBD2 (6 bases). Germline V gives CDR1 MNHEY, CDR2 SMNVEV (reference sequence). The CDR3 totals 17 residues. The V end was cut by 4 bases, the J end by 0 bases, with 17 bases between. The CDR3 region has the DNA TGTGCCAGCAGTTCGACTAGTCGCCAACCCAGCACAGATACGCAGTATTTT. Protein sequence: CASSSTSRQPSTDTQYF.

This chain joins TRBV20-1 and TRBJ2-1; 13 bases line up with TRBD2. The CDR3 consists of 17 residues. Trimming cost V 1 base and J 13 bases; bases outside gene matches: 16. CDR1 is DFQATT, CDR2 SNEGSKA, per germline (reference sequence). CDR3 amino acids: CSARAIGLAGAGETQFF. DNA of the CDR3: TGCAGTGCTAGAGCGATAGGACTAGCGGGAGCAGGAGAGACCCAGTTCTTC.

The rearrangement joins TRBV28 to TRBJ2-3, with D possibly matching TRBD2 (6 bases). Trimming removed 3 bases from V and 1 base from J, with 14 bases in between. The CDR3 runs 16 residues. Germline V gene lookup returns CDR1 MDHEN and CDR2 SYDVKM. CDR3 in DNA: TGTGCCAGCAGTTTGATGGCGGGGCTTGGCACAGATACGCAGTATTTT. Translating it yields CASSLMAGLGTDTQYF.

This clonotype was observed a few times. This chain connects TRBV12-3 or TRBV12-4 to TRBJ2-7, with D unresolved. The V gene lost 3 bases and the J gene lost 5 bases, with 2 bases spanning the gap. This CDR3 comprises 10 residues. The CDR3 DNA is TGTGCCAGCAGTTTTGACGAGCAGTACTTC. Residues: CASSFDEQYF.

This chain links TRBV6-1 with TRBJ1-1; TRBD1 is a possible D gene (5 bases). The germline V and J ends were trimmed by 10 bases and 3 bases, with 18 bases remaining between them. The CDR3 sequence is 14 residues long. Germline assignment: CDR1 MNHNS and CDR2 SASEGT. CDR3 amino acids: CATTSRGLDTEAFF. The CDR3 nucleotides read TGTGCCACCACGAGCCGGGGGTTAGACACTGAAGCTTTCTTT.

The genes are TRBV7-6 and TRBJ2-1; 12 bases are a match to TRBD2. Germline V lookup: CDR1 SGHVS, CDR2 FNYEAQ. J was trimmed by 3 bases and V by 2 bases; bases with no gene match: 11. The CDR3 is made up of 19 amino acids. The CDR3 DNA reads TGTGCCAGCAGCTTATTGGGACTAGCGGGCGGAACGGACTACAATGAGCAGTTCTTC. As protein: CASSLLGLAGGTDYNEQFF.

The V and J genes are TRBV7-9 and TRBJ2-7; the D call may be TRBD1 or TRBD2 (5 bases each). The CDR3 runs 14 residues. Trimming removed 5 bases at V and 4 bases at J, with 15 bases between. Germline loops: CDR1 SEHNR, CDR2 FQNEAQ (reference sequence). CDR3 nucleotide sequence: TGTGCCAGCAGCCCTACTTTGGGACCATACGAGCAGTACTTC. This gives the protein CASSPTLGPYEQYF.

The chain employs TRBV29-1 and TRBJ2-5; D gene unclear. Germline V gene lookup returns CDR1 SQVTM and CDR2 ANQGSEA. The CDR3 covers 12 residues. Trimming took off 4 bases at V and 1 base at J, with 7 bases between the two ends. CDR3 nucleotide sequence: TGCAGCGTTGGGGATGCCCAAGAGACCCAGTACTTC. Translation: CSVGDAQETQYF.

The chain carries TRBV24-1 and TRBJ2-7; possibly TRBD1 for D (5 bases). The germline V and J ends were trimmed by 5 bases and 2 bases, with 15 bases remaining between them. The CDR3 is 15 amino acids. CDR1 is KGHDR and CDR2 is SFDVKD in the germline V gene. The CDR3, as DNA: TGTGCCACCAGTGCAAGGGGTAGAAACACCTACGAGCAGTACTTC. Its protein product is CATSARGRNTYEQYF.

CDR3 protein: CASSNRQADHYEQYF. The CDR3 DNA follows: TGTGCCAGCAGTAATCGACAGGCCGACCACTACGAGCAGTACTTC. The chain joins TRBV6-6 to TRBJ2-5; weak D call: TRBD1 (6 bases). The J call is in doubt because the DNA end fits TRBJ2-7 better. Per germline, CDR1 MNHNY and CDR2 SVGAGI (reference sequence). There are 15 residues in the CDR3.

This clonotype was detected a few times. The CDR3 reads CASTGRDSGETQYF. The CDR3 nucleotides are TGCGCCAGCACCGGAAGGGATAGCGGAGAGACCCAGTACTTC. The chain couples TRBV10-2 to TRBJ2-5; a weak D match, TRBD2 (6 bases). There are 14 residues in the CDR3. The V end lost 7 bases, the J end lost 4 bases, and 16 bases lay between the germline ends. CDR1 is WSHSY and CDR2 is SAAADI in the germline V gene.

This clonotype was seen more than once but under ten times. The gene calls are TRBV28 and TRBJ2-7; a possible D gene is TRBD1 (5 bases). Germline CDR1 reads MDHEN; CDR2 reads SYDVKM. Trimming shortened V by 3 bases and J by 2 bases, and 11 bases separated the two germline ends. The CDR3 length is 14 residues. The CDR3 DNA reads as TGTGCCAGCAGTTTTCTGGACACCCCCTACGAGCAGTACTTC. Protein: CASSFLDTPYEQYF.

Details on this clonotype: The junction departs from germline at one end; a sequencing error may be responsible. This chain joins TRBV6-1 and TRBJ2-7; D uncertain. The germline V gene has CDR1 MNHNS and CDR2 SASEGT. The CDR3 runs to 14 residues. CDR3 region: CASSELDGSFEQYF. DNA of the CDR3: TGTGCCAGCAGTGAACTGGACGGATCCTTCGAGCAGTACTTC.

The J gene is TRBJ1-1, the V gene TRBV6-5; 9 bases line up with TRBD1. V lost 4 bases, J lost 2 bases, and 5 bases stayed unmatched. Germline V lookup: CDR1 MNHEY, CDR2 SVGAGI. The length of the CDR3 is 15 residues. Here the CDR3 DNA reads TGTGCCAGCAGTTGGGGGACAGGGATAAACACTGAAGCTTTCTTT. Amino acid sequence: CASSWGTGINTEAFF.

Comment on this clonotype: A much larger clone sits a single nucleotide away, making a read error possible. J is TRBJ1-2 and V is TRBV10-3; D not certain. Germline CDR1 reads ENHRY; CDR2 reads SYGVKD. V lost 3 bases, J lost 3 bases, and 8 bases lay in between. The CDR3 loop spans 13 amino acids. CDR3 loop: CAISELVHYGYTF. The CDR3 DNA reads TGTGCCATCAGTGAACTGGTCCACTATGGCTACACCTTC.

The chain uses TRBV20-1 and TRBJ2-7; unclear D gene. Germline V gene lookup returns CDR1 DFQATT and CDR2 SNEGSKA (reference sequence). The length of the CDR3 is 12 residues. The V end lost 6 bases, the J end lost 1 base, and 10 bases lay between the germline ends. Written as DNA, the CDR3 is TGCAGTGCAAGCAGTAGGTCCTACGAGCAGTACTTC. Translation: CSASSRSYEQYF.

The chain couples TRBV12-3 or TRBV12-4 to TRBJ2-6, with TRBD1 matching 8 bases. This CDR3 is 17 amino acids long. V dropped 9 bases and J dropped 0; count of bases not matched to a gene: 10. DNA of the CDR3: TGTGCCAGTGCTGAGACAGGGGAATTCTCTGGGGCCAACGTCCTGACTTTC. As protein: CASAETGEFSGANVLTF.

This chain connects TRBV4-1 to TRBJ2-7, with D possibly TRBD1 on 6 matching bases. Germline V lookup: CDR1 MGHRA, CDR2 YSYEKL. V lost 1 base to trimming and J lost 7 bases, with 11 bases between them. The CDR3 length is 13 residues. The CDR3 is CASSQVVGGEQYF. The CDR3 coding sequence is TGCGCCAGCAGCCAAGTCGTAGGGGGTGAGCAGTACTTC.